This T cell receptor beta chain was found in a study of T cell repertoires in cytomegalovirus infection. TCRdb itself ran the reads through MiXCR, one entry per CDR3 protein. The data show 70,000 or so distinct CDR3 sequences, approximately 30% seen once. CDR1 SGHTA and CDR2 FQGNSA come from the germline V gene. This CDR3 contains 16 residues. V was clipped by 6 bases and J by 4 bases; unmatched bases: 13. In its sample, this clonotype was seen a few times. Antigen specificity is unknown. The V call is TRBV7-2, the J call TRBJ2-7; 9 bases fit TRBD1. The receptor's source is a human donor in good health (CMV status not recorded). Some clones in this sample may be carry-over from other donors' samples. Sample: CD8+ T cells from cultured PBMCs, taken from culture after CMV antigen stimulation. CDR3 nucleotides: TGTGCCAGCAGACGTGAGGACAGGGGTTCTCCATACGAGCAGTACTTC. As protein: CASRREDRGSPYEQYF. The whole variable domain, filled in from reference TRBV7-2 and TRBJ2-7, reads GAGVSQSPSNKVTEKGKDVELRCDPISGHTALYWYRQSLGQGLEFLIYFQGNSAPDKSGLPSDRFSAERTGGSVSTLTIQRTQQEDSAVYLCASRREDRGSPYEQYFGPGTRLTVT.